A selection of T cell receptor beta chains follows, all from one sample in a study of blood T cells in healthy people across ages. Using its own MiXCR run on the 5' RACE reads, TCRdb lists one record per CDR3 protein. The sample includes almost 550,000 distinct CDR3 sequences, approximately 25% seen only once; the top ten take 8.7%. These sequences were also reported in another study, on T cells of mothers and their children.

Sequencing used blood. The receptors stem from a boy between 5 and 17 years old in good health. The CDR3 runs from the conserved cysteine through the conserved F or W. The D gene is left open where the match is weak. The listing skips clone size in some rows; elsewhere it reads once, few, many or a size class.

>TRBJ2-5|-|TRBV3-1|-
TGTGCCAGCAGCCAAGGCCGGTGGGATCAAGAGACCCAGTACTTC
CASSQGRWDQETQYF
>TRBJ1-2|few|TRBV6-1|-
TGTGCCACGATGGGGATCTTCTATGGCTACACCTTC
CATMGIFYGYTF
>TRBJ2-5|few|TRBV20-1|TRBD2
TGCAGTGCTAGATTACTAGCGGGAGGGCCTTCGAATGAGCAGTACTTC
CSARLLAGGPSNEQYF
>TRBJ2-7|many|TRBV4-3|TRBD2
TGCGCCAGCAGCCAGACAATAGCGGGAGTTAGCGAGCAGTACTTC
CASSQTIAGVSEQYF
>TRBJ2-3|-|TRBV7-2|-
TGCGCCAGCAGCTATCGACCCGGGCTATTAACAGATACGCAGTATTTT
CASSYRPGLLTDTQYF
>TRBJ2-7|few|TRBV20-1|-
TGCAGTGCTAGACTTCTCTACGAGCAGTACTTC
CSARLLYEQYF
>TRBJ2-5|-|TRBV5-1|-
TGCGCCAGCAGCTGGGACGTTCAAGAGACCCAGTACTTC
CASSWDVQETQYF
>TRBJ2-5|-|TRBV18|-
TGTGCCAGCTCATCAGACAGGACTCAAGAGACCCAGTACTTC
CASSSDRTQETQYF
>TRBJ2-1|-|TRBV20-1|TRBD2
TGCAGTGCTAGAGGGACTAGCGGGAGGAGGCATGAGCAGTTCTTC
CSARGTSGRRHEQFF
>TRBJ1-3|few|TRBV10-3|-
TGTGCCATCAGTGAGTCTGGGCCTGGAAACACCATATATTTT
CAISESGPGNTIYF
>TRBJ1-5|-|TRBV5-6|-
TGTGCCAGCAGCCCTGCGGGCTGGGTGGATCAGCCCCAGCATTTT
CASSPAGWVDQPQHF
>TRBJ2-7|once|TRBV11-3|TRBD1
TGTGCCAGCAGCTTCCGGGGACAGGGATCCTACGAGCAGTACTTC
CASSFRGQGSYEQYF
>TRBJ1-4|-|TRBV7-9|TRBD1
TGTGCCAGCAGCCAGGGACAGGGGTATGAAAAACTGTTTTTT
CASSQGQGYEKLFF
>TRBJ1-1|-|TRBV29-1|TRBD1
TGCAGCGTAACCAGGGGGTTGAACATTGAAGCTTTCTTT
CSVTRGLNIEAFF
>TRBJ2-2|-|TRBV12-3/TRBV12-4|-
TGTGCCAGCAGCCTGCGTCCGAACACCGGGGAGCTGTTTTTT
CASSLRPNTGELFF
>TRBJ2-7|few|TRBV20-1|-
TGCAGTGCTCCTTCGGCTTGGGGGTCCTACGAGCAGTACTTC
CSAPSAWGSYEQYF
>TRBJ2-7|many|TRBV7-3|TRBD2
TGTGCCAGCAGCCCAGGAAGCGGGGGGGCCTACGAGCAGTACTTC
CASSPGSGGAYEQYF
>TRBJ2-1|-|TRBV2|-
TGTGCCAGCAGCGTCCTTGCCAGCGGCTACAATGAGCAGTTCTTC
CASSVLASGYNEQFF
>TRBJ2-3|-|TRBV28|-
TGTGCCAGCAGTTTAGAGGGGGGGGACACAGATACGCAGTATTTT
CASSLEGGDTDTQYF
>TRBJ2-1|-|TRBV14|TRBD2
TGTGCCAGCAGCCAAGAGGTTAGCGGGGACCCGAGGGAGAATGAGCAGTCCTTC
CASSQEVSGDPRENEQSF
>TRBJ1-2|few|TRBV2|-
TGTGCCAGCAGTGAATCGTTTACGAGTGGCTATGGCTACACCTTC
CASSESFTSGYGYTF
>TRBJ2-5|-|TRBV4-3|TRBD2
TGCGCCAGCAGCCCGCGGGGGGTCCAAGAGACCCAGTACTTC
CASSPRGVQETQYF
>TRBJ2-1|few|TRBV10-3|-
TGTGCCATCAGTGACACTTCAGGCGACAATGAGCAGTTCTTC
CAISDTSGDNEQFF
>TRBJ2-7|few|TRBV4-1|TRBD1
TGCGCCAGCAGCCACGGTGACAGGGTCTCCTCCAACGAGCAGTACTTC
CASSHGDRVSSNEQYF
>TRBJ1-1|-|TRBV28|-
TGTGCCAGCAGGGGGACCGGGACGACTTACACTGAAGCTTTCTTT
CASRGTGTTYTEAFF
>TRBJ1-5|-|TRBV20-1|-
TGCAGTGCTACGGGAGGGTCGGGGGCGGAGCCCCAGCATTTT
CSATGGSGAEPQHF
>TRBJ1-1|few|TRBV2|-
TGTGCCAGCAGTGAAGCAGCGGGCCGGAGGACTGAAGCTTTCTTT
CASSEAAGRRTEAFF
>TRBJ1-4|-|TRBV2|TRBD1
TGTGCCAGCAGCCTACGGACAGGGCGGGGTGAAAAACTGTTTTTT
CASSLRTGRGEKLFF
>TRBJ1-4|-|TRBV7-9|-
TGTGCCAGCAGACCCAACCCGACATGGGCAACTAATGAAAAACTGTTTTTT
CASRPNPTWATNEKLFF
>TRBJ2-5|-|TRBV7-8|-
TGTGCCAGCAGCTTAGACGGCTTTGAAGAGACCCAGTACTTC
CASSLDGFEETQYF
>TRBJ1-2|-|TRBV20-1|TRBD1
TGCAGTGCTGCCGACAGGGGCTATGGCTACACCTTC
CSAADRGYGYTF